These 28 T cell receptor beta chains came from one sample sequenced in a study of blood T cells in healthy people across ages. Sample-barcoded 5' priming and a J-beta primer mix drove a second PCR of roughly 7 to 11 cycles. TCRdb passed the 5' RACE reads through MiXCR, listing each CDR3 protein once. The table shows 630,000 or so distinct CDR3 sequences, with roughly 32% occurring only once. The sequenced material came from blood. The receptors were gathered from a woman of 80 years or more in good health.

The chain links TRBV27 to TRBJ1-1, with TRBD1 matching over 8 bases. In germline, CDR1 is MNHEY, CDR2 SMNVEV (reference sequence). The V and J ends lost 3 bases and 3 bases, in that order; junction bases with no gene match: 6. The CDR3 is 15 amino acids. In DNA, the CDR3 is TGTGCCAGCAGTTTGATGTCACAGGGGGACACTGAAGCTTTCTTT. Translating it yields CASSLMSQGDTEAFF.

Points on this clonotype: Being one base from a much bigger clone, this may be a read error. The chain joins TRBV6-1 to TRBJ1-4, with 10 bases that match TRBD1. The CDR3 contains 17 residues. CDR1 is MNHNS, CDR2 SASEGT, per germline. The CDR3 DNA is TGTGCCAGCAGGACCCGGGACAGGGGTGGAACTATTGAAAAACTGTTTTTT. Translation gives CASRTRDRGGTIEKLFF.

This chain uses TRBV21-1 with TRBJ2-7; the table's D call TRBD1 went unverified against the DNA. TRBV21-1 counts as a pseudogene. The CDR3 is made up of 14 amino acids. In nucleotides, the CDR3 is TGTGCCAGCCACCCGAGACAGGAGTCTCGGGAGCAGTACTTC. Translated: CASHPRQESREQYF.

On this clonotype itself: Just one base apart from a much larger clone, this may be a read error. This sequence joins TRBV9 and TRBJ2-1; possible D gene TRBD2, 6 bases. The CDR3 consists of 14 residues. V shed 0 bases and J shed 13 bases, with 17 bases lying between them. Germline CDR1 reads SGDLS; CDR2 reads YYNGEE. The CDR3: CASSVGGLRETQFF. In nucleotides, the CDR3 is TGTGCCAGCAGCGTAGGTGGCCTCCGGGAGACCCAGTTCTTC.

At least ten counts were recorded for this clonotype. CDR3 in DNA: TGTGCCAGCAGTGGCGTTGGGTACGAGCAGTACTTC. Translated: CASSGVGYEQYF. The rearrangement joins TRBV12-3 or TRBV12-4 to TRBJ2-7; D is uncertain. The CDR3 extends over 12 amino acids. Trimming left V 5 bases short and J 4 bases short, with 9 bases between.

This clonotype was seen more than once but under ten times. The chain combines TRBV20-1 with TRBJ1-1; the D gene is possibly TRBD1 (6 bases). CDR3 size: 15 residues. Trimming shortened V by 1 base and J by 7 bases, and 19 bases separated the two germline ends. CDR1 is DFQATT, CDR2 SNEGSKA, per germline (reference sequence). CDR3 DNA: TGCAGTGCTAGAGGGTTCGATAGGGGGTCTGATGAAGCTTTCTTT. Amino acid sequence: CSARGFDRGSDEAFF.

At least ten counts were recorded for this clonotype. A much larger clone is a single base away; this may be a read error. This chain uses TRBV6-1 with TRBJ2-1, with TRBD1 identical over 9 bases. Trimming took 7 bases from V and 7 from J; bases not matched to a gene: 5. This CDR3 has 13 residues. Germline-derived CDR1 and CDR2 are MNHNS and SASEGT. This chain's CDR3 is CASKGTGCNEQFF. The CDR3 region has the DNA TGTGCCAGCAAGGGGACAGGGTGTAATGAGCAGTTCTTC.

This clonotype was detected many times. The chain joins TRBV6-1 to TRBJ2-1; 7 positions match TRBD1. Germline CDR1 reads MNHNS; CDR2 reads SASEGT. Trimming took 3 bases from V and 8 from J; bases not matched to a gene: 10. The CDR3 runs 15 residues. In nucleotides, the CDR3 is TGTGCCAGCAGTGATCAAAGGGGGCCCTCATATGAGCAGTTCTTC. Its translation: CASSDQRGPSYEQFF.

This clonotype appeared once. The J gene is TRBJ2-5, the V gene TRBV5-4, with D perhaps matching TRBD1 (5 bases). The CDR3 runs 14 residues. CDR1 is SGHNT and CDR2 is YYREEE in the germline V gene (reference sequence). The V end lost 3 bases, the J end lost 5 bases, and 14 bases lay between the germline ends. The CDR3 DNA reads TGTGCCAGCAGCTGGCCAGGGCCAGAGGAGACCCAGTACTTC. Amino acids: CASSWPGPEETQYF.

A word on this clonotype: Possible read error: a much larger clone is one base away. The rearrangement links TRBV29-1 to TRBJ2-4; weak D call: TRBD2 (7 bases). The closer fit of TRBJ2-7 to the DNA end suggests the J call may be wrong. Germline assignment: CDR1 SQVTM and CDR2 ANQGSEA. The CDR3 runs to 15 residues. As DNA, the CDR3 is TGCAGCGTAGCCGGGGGGACAAGGGGCAACTACGAGCAGTACTTC. This translates into CSVAGGTRGNYEQYF.

The V gene is TRBV7-2, the J gene TRBJ2-4, with TRBD1 matching 7 bases. This CDR3 has 13 amino acids. After removal of 5 bases from V and 3 bases from J, the junction contained 1 base not matched to a gene. The germline V gene has CDR1 SGHTA and CDR2 FQGNSA. The CDR3: CASSRDSKNIQYF. In DNA form, the CDR3 reads TGTGCCAGCAGCCGGGACAGCAAAAACATTCAGTACTTC.

This clonotype was detected ten times or more. The chain has TRBV9 and TRBJ2-1; D gene unclear. Trimming took off 0 bases at V and 9 bases at J, with 7 bases between the two ends. This CDR3 is 12 amino acids long. Germline lookup yields CDR1 SGDLS and CDR2 YYNGEE. CDR3 bases: TGTGCCAGCAGCGTAGCCCCACCTGAGCAGTTCTTC. Its translation is CASSVAPPEQFF.

Many counts were recorded for this clonotype. The chain carries TRBV20-1 and TRBJ2-1; 11 bases map to TRBD2. Germline values: CDR1 DFQATT, CDR2 SNEGSKA (reference sequence). The CDR3 totals 14 residues. The junction had 6 bases not matched to a gene; V was cut back by 6 bases and J by 5 bases. The CDR3, as DNA: TGCAGTGCCGCACTAGCGGGGGAACACAATGAGCAGTTCTTC. Translating gives CSAALAGEHNEQFF.

This clonotype was picked up a small number of times. This sequence joins TRBV2 and TRBJ1-1, with a tentative D call TRBD1 (5 bases). Trimming took off 6 bases at V and 1 base at J, with 12 bases between the two ends. The CDR3 length is 14 residues. Per germline, CDR1 SNHLY and CDR2 FYNNEI. DNA for the CDR3: TGTGCCAGCAGATTGACAGATCAGAACACTGAAGCTTTCTTT. As protein: CASRLTDQNTEAFF.

V gene TRBV9 combines with J gene TRBJ2-5; TRBD1 agrees at 8 bases. The germline CDR1 and CDR2 sequences are SGDLS and YYNGEE. The CDR3 is 14 residues long. Germline trimming cut 4 bases from V and 3 bases from J; bases unmatched to any gene: 5. For the CDR3, the DNA is TGTGCCAGCAGCACTCAACAGGGGGAAGAGACCCAGTACTTC. It yields the protein CASSTQQGEETQYF.

The chain uses TRBV12-3 or TRBV12-4 and TRBJ2-3; D not certain. CDR3 length: 16 residues. V was pared by 3 bases and J by 0 bases, with 13 bases between. CDR3 in amino acids: CASSFQRSASTDTQYF. The DNA of the CDR3 is TGTGCCAGCAGTTTTCAGAGGAGTGCTAGCACAGATACGCAGTATTTT.

About this clonotype: A much bigger clone sits one base away, suggesting this may be a read error. The chain has TRBV19 and TRBJ2-7; 7 bases align to TRBD1. V shed 3 bases, J shed 6 bases, and the junction held 5 bases outside the gene matches. The CDR3 contains 13 residues. Germline CDR1 reads LNHDA; CDR2 reads SQIVND (reference sequence). In DNA, the CDR3 is TGTGCCAGTAGTATGGGACAGACCTGCGAGCAGTACTTC. It encodes CASSMGQTCEQYF.

This clonotype was found many times. J is TRBJ2-7 and V is TRBV3-1; D may be TRBD1 or TRBD2 (5 bases each). Trimming cost V 4 bases and J 3 bases, with 10 bases left between them. Germline V lookup: CDR1 LGHDT, CDR2 YNNKEL (reference sequence). CDR3 size: 13 residues. The CDR3 sequence is CASSRDRHYEQYF. CDR3 DNA: TGTGCCAGCAGCCGGGACCGACACTACGAGCAGTACTTC.

J is TRBJ2-4 and V is TRBV3-1, with 14 bases aligning to TRBD2. The germline CDR1 and CDR2 sequences are LGHDT and YNNKEL (reference sequence). The CDR3 consists of 16 residues. Trimming took 1 base from V and 4 from J; bases not matched to a gene: 0. CDR3: CASSQGLAGGKNIQYF. The CDR3 DNA reads as TGTGCCAGCAGCCAAGGACTAGCGGGGGGGAAAAACATTCAGTACTTC.

This chain connects TRBV7-2 to TRBJ2-1; TRBD2 is a possible D gene (5 bases). The germline V gene encodes CDR1 SGHTA and CDR2 FQGNSA. This CDR3 is 13 amino acids long. V was trimmed by 0 bases and J by 8 bases, leaving 8 bases between them. The CDR3: CASSLARAHEQFF. CDR3 nucleotide sequence: TGTGCCAGCAGCTTAGCGCGGGCTCATGAGCAGTTCTTC.

The rearrangement links TRBV30 to TRBJ2-2; maybe TRBD2 (6 bases). Germline V gives CDR1 GTSNPN, CDR2 SVGIG (reference sequence). Deletions cut 0 bases from V and 1 base from J, with 12 bases between. The CDR3 sequence is 16 residues long. Written as DNA, the CDR3 is TGTGCCTGGAGTGTACGAGTGGGACTGAACACCGGGGAGCTGTTTTTT. This translates into CAWSVRVGLNTGELFF.

The count of this clonotype is one. J is TRBJ2-1 and V is TRBV27, with D perhaps matching TRBD1 (5 bases). The CDR3 loop spans 15 amino acids. Trimming shortened V by 11 bases and J by 2 bases, and 19 bases separated the two germline ends. Per the germline V gene, CDR1 is MNHEY and CDR2 is SMNVEV (reference sequence). CDR3 loop: CAGRLSQGAYNEQFF. The CDR3 DNA reads TGTGCCGGCCGCCTTAGTCAGGGTGCCTACAATGAGCAGTTCTTC.

This clonotype was recorded at least ten times. The V gene is TRBV5-6, the J gene TRBJ2-7; D gene ambiguous. The V end was cut by 1 base, the J end by 11 bases, with 13 bases between. The CDR3 is 12 amino acids. Germline V gives CDR1 SGHDT, CDR2 YYEEEE. CDR3 in DNA: TGTGCCAGCAGCTTGCACCGTAACTTCGAGTACTTC. Amino acids: CASSLHRNFEYF.

The J gene is TRBJ2-7, the V gene TRBV6-6; TRBD1 agrees at 7 bases. CDR3 size: 15 residues. Trimming at V came to 2 bases and at J to 2 bases, leaving 6 bases not matched to a gene. The germline V gene encodes CDR1 MNHNY and CDR2 SVGAGI (reference sequence). CDR3 bases: TGTGCCAGCAGTTACGTTGGGGACAGAGCCTACGAGCAGTACTTC. Its translation: CASSYVGDRAYEQYF.

This sequence joins TRBV4-1 and TRBJ1-1, with D maybe TRBD1 (5 bases). V lost 6 bases to trimming and J lost 8 bases, with 10 bases between them. The CDR3 runs to 11 residues. Germline CDR1 and CDR2: MGHRA and YSYEKL. The CDR3 DNA reads TGCGCCAGCAGGATGGGGGAGGAAGCTTTCTTT. Amino acid sequence: CASRMGEEAFF.

The chain has TRBV12-3 or TRBV12-4 and TRBJ2-1, with TRBD1 as a possible D gene (6 bases). CDR3 length equals 13 residues. V was clipped by 2 bases and J by 9 bases, with 11 bases between them. The CDR3 nucleotides are TGTGCCAGCAGTTTACGCGGACAGCTTGAGCAGTTCTTC. It codes for CASSLRGQLEQFF.

This clonotype was counted many times. The rearrangement joins TRBV4-2 to TRBJ2-3; D is uncertain. CDR3 length equals 16 residues. CDR1 and CDR2 from the germline V gene are LGHNA and YNFKEQ. V was trimmed by 0 bases and J by 14 bases, leaving 24 bases between them. CDR3 sequence (DNA): TGTGCCAGCAGCCAAGATTTGTCCGGCGCCTCGTTCACCCGGTATTTT. Translating it yields CASSQDLSGASFTRYF.

This clonotype was counted only a few times. The junction and the germline gene differ at one end; a read error may be behind it. The chain couples TRBV4-1 to TRBJ1-6, with 9 positions matching TRBD1. Germline assignment: CDR1 MGHRA and CDR2 YSYEKL. This CDR3 is 17 amino acids long. This CDR3 is CANSQNPGTGHNSPLHF. The CDR3 DNA follows: TGCGCCAACAGCCAGAATCCCGGGACAGGGCATAATTCACCCCTCCACTTT.